This T cell receptor (beta chain) was retrieved from a study of CD4+ T cells in melanoma. CDR1 is LGHNA, CDR2 YSLEER, per germline. The CDR3 has 15 residues. Trimming cost V 5 bases and J 3 bases; bases outside gene matches: 7. Sequencing was performed with immunoSEQ multiplex PCR; in TCRdb, only in-frame clones are kept and a portion is missing. Among tens of thousands of clones listed, roughly three quarters were seen once. What was sequenced was tumor tissue. The chain carries TRBV4-3 and TRBJ1-5; 7 nucleotides match TRBD1. The sequence was collected from a human donor with melanoma. The chain's CDR3 is CASSIETGANQPQHF. CDR3 DNA sequence: TGCGCCAGCAGCATTGAAACAGGGGCCAATCAGCCCCAGCATTTT.